This TCR beta chain stems from a study of PD-L1 blockade in urothelial cancer. On the study more broadly: Analyses used blood from 3 weeks (second dose) and 6 weeks after treatment start. Regarding the study as a whole: Blood TCR clonality below the median before treatment was a predictor of better survival. Durable benefit was linked to greater 3-week expansion of tumor-associated blood clones.

This clone was detected only once. What it binds is unknown. V was pared by 2 bases and J by 2 bases, with 2 bases of the junction left unmatched. Germline V CDR1 and CDR2: SGDLS, YYNGEE. The CDR3 runs to 15 residues. The assay was immunoSEQ multiplex PCR, and TCRdb's table has in-frame clones only and misses some. The table has around 120,000 clones, over 75% seen once; the top ten hold about 2.6%. The sequencing here drew on PBMCs, taken around atezolizumab (anti-PD-L1) treatment. This TCR was recovered from a man aged 50 to 59 with urothelial cancer. The chain couples TRBV9 to TRBJ2-2; TRBD2 matches at 8 bases. CDR3 residues: CASSVTSGNTGELFF. The CDR3 coding sequence is TGTGCCAGCAGCGTCACTAGCGGTAACACCGGGGAGCTGTTTTTT.